A selection of T cell receptor beta chains follows, all from one sample in a study of cytomegalovirus exposure and HLA in healthy donors. Only in-frame clones appear in the TCRdb table, and some are missing; sequencing was by immunoSEQ multiplex PCR. There are about 110,000 clones in the sample; around 62% occur only once, and less than 4.5% lies in the top ten. Specimen: PBMCs. The source of these receptors is a man aged 30-40 years in good health and CMV-seropositive. CDR3s include the opening cysteine and the closing phenylalanine or tryptophan. The D gene is left open where the match is weak. Not all rows give a size; the values are once, few, many and, for expanded clones, a class.

V gene	clone size	D gene	CDR3 length	J gene	CDR3 DNA	CDR3 protein
TRBV21-1	.	.	19	TRBJ1-3	TGTGCCAGCACACATGAGGAGACAGGGACTTTCTTCGCTGGAAACACCATATATTTT	CASTHEETGTFFAGNTIYF
TRBV19	.	TRBD2	14	TRBJ2-1	TGTGCCAGTAGTACGGGGGGGGCCTACAATGAGCAGTTCTTC	CASSTGGAYNEQFF
TRBV7-9	.	TRBD1	13	TRBJ1-1	TGTGCCAGCAGCTTTACAGGGGGCACTGAAGCTTTCTTT	CASSFTGGTEAFF
TRBV19	once	.	13	TRBJ1-1	TGTGCCAGTAGTATAGCTACAGGGACTGAAGCTTTCTTT	CASSIATGTEAFF
TRBV13	.	TRBD1	14	TRBJ1-1	TGTGCCAGCAGCATTGGACAGGGGAACACTGAAGCTTTCTTT	CASSIGQGNTEAFF
TRBV18	.	.	15	TRBJ1-1	TGTGCCAGCTCACCATCGGTGGGCCAAGGGGGTGAAGCTTTCTTT	CASSPSVGQGGEAFF
TRBV6-5	.	.	13	TRBJ1-6	TGTCCCAGGGTAGGAGAAAATAATTCACCCCTCCACTTT	CPRVGENNSPLHF
TRBV5-1	few	.	14	TRBJ1-1	TGCGCCAGCAGCTCGGACAGTAGGGGCACTGAAGCTTTCTTT	CASSSDSRGTEAFF
TRBV19	.	TRBD2	18	TRBJ2-1	TGTGCCAGTAGTGTGACTAGCGGGGGGCTTCGTCCTTACGGTGAGCAGTTCTTC	CASSVTSGGLRPYGEQFF
TRBV5-6	.	TRBD1	16	TRBJ2-1	TGTGCCAGCAGCCGGACAGGGGCTAACCTCCACAATGAGCAGTTCTTC	CASSRTGANLHNEQFF
TRBV7-9	few	.	15	TRBJ1-3	TGTTCCAGCAGCGTTAACCAGGGATCCGGAAACACCATATATTTT	CSSSVNQGSGNTIYF
TRBV6-5	.	.	16	TRBJ1-2	TGTGCCAGCAGTTACTCGAGGCGGGTGGGAACCTATGGCTACACCTTC	CASSYSRRVGTYGYTF
TRBV2	.	TRBD1	14	TRBJ2-5	TGTGCCAGCTCCTCCGGGACAGGGAACCGCGGGGAGTACTTC	CASSSGTGNRGEYF
TRBV4-1	few	TRBD1	13	TRBJ2-5	TGCGCCAGCAGCCAAGTGACAGGGGAGACCCAGTACTTC	CASSQVTGETQYF
TRBV18	once	.	13	TRBJ1-1	TGTGCCAGCTCACCACCGGTAGGGGGAGAGGCTTTCTTT	CASSPPVGGEAFF
TRBV6-4	few	.	14	TRBJ1-2	TGTGCCAGCAGTGACCCCAGGGTGGGGTATGGCTACACCTTC	CASSDPRVGYGYTF
TRBV10-2	few	TRBD1	13	TRBJ1-6	TGCGCCAGCACTACCCAGGGGGGTTCACCCCTCCACTTT	CASTTQGGSPLHF
TRBV7-6	.	.	17	TRBJ2-1	TGTGCCAGCAGCTTAGGGTTAGCCCGGTCGTTGGACAATGAGCAGTTCTTC	CASSLGLARSLDNEQFF
TRBV9	.	.	13	TRBJ2-1	TGTGCCAGCAGCGTACTAGCCGACAATGAGCAGTTCTTC	CASSVLADNEQFF
TRBV6-1	.	TRBD1	14	TRBJ1-1	TGTGCCAGCAACCTACAGGGGGCGTACACTGAAGCTTTCTTT	CASNLQGAYTEAFF
TRBV9	.	.	15	TRBJ1-4	TGTGCCAGCAGCGTGGGAGGCCCAGTAGGTGAAAAACTGTTTTTT	CASSVGGPVGEKLFF
TRBV7-9	once	.	16	TRBJ2-1	TGTGCCAGCAGCGCAACCTGGACAGATTCCTACAATGAGCAGTTCTTC	CASSATWTDSYNEQFF
TRBV7-2	few	TRBD1	15	TRBJ2-7	TGTGCCAGCAGCACTCCGGACAGGGCGTCCTACGAGCAGTACTTC	CASSTPDRASYEQYF
TRBV2	.	.	15	TRBJ2-7	TGTGCCAGCAGAGCACTAGATCTCCTCATCGACGAGCAGTACTTC	CASRALDLLIDEQYF
TRBV27	.	TRBD2	15	TRBJ2-2	TGTGCCAGCAGACCCGGGGGGGGCAACACCGGGGAGCTGTTTTTT	CASRPGGGNTGELFF
TRBV29-1	.	.	12	TRBJ2-5	TGCAGCGTTTTGGCATCCCAAGAGACCCAGTACTTC	CSVLASQETQYF
TRBV19	few	TRBD1	15	TRBJ1-5	TGTGCCAGTAGTCATCCGGGACAGGGAGTCCAGCCCCAGCATTTT	CASSHPGQGVQPQHF
TRBV6-5	.	.	14	TRBJ1-1	TGTGCCGGCAGTTACGCAGGGCCCAACACTGAAGCTTTCTTT	CAGSYAGPNTEAFF
TRBV6-6	.	.	14	TRBJ2-7	TGTGCCAGCAGTTACACGCGGGGCTCCTACGAGCAGTACTTC	CASSYTRGSYEQYF
TRBV23-1	once	.	16	TRBJ2-7	TGCGCCAGCTCGAATCCGGGACACCCACCCTCCTACGAGCAGTACTTC	CASSNPGHPPSYEQYF
TRBV7-7	.	.	14	TRBJ2-2	TGTGCTAGCAGCTTAGAACTTAACACCGGGGAGCTGTTTTTT	CASSLELNTGELFF
TRBV30	few	TRBD1	14	TRBJ1-5	TGTGCCTGGACAGGGGGAGGCGGCAATCAGCCCCAGCATTTT	CAWTGGGGNQPQHF
TRBV11-3	.	.	16	TRBJ1-5	TGTGCCAGCAGCTTAGATCTGGCAGGTAGCAATCAGCCCCAGCATTTT	CASSLDLAGSNQPQHF
TRBV10-1	.	.	13	TRBJ2-3	TGCGCCAGCAGTTCCGGCGGGGCAGATACGCAGTATTTT	CASSSGGADTQYF
TRBV11-2	few	.	15	TRBJ2-7	TGTGCCAGCAGCTTTGAAGGTGGGGCGCAGGTCGAGCAGTACTTC	CASSFEGGAQVEQYF
TRBV14	.	.	16	TRBJ2-5	TGTGCCAGCAGCCAAGCCAGGGGAGGGGTTGGAGAGACCCAGTACTTC	CASSQARGGVGETQYF
TRBV15	.	.	15	TRBJ2-4	TGTGCCACCAGCAGCTCTTCCGGGACAAGGAGCATTCAGTACTTC	CATSSSSGTRSIQYF
TRBV7-9	.	TRBD2	15	TRBJ2-1	TGTGCCAGCAGCTCTGGGACTAGCGGGGGTAATGAGCAGTTCTTC	CASSSGTSGGNEQFF
TRBV7-8	.	TRBD2	17	TRBJ2-2	TGTGCCAGCAGCTTAGGCCTAGCGGGGGTGGGAACCGGGGAGCTGTTTTTT	CASSLGLAGVGTGELFF
TRBV27	.	.	13	TRBJ2-1	TGTGCCAGCAGTTTAAGCGGGTTGAGTGAGCAGTTCTTC	CASSLSGLSEQFF
TRBV7-6	.	.	15	TRBJ2-3	TGTGCCAGCAGCCTCGGGAGCCCTAGCACAGATACGCAGTATTTT	CASSLGSPSTDTQYF
TRBV5-4	once	TRBD1	14	TRBJ1-1	TGTGCCAGCAGCGCCGGGACAGTGAACACTGAAGCTTTCTTT	CASSAGTVNTEAFF
TRBV7-9	few	TRBD1	13	TRBJ1-5	TGTGCCAGCAGCTCACAGGGGGGCCAGCCCCAGCATTTT	CASSSQGGQPQHF
TRBV9	.	TRBD2	13	TRBJ2-1	TGTGCCAGCAGCGTCCCGGCGGGGGATGAGCAGTTCTTC	CASSVPAGDEQFF
TRBV7-9	once	.	15	TRBJ1-2	TGTGCCAGCAGCCAGTTAGGACGGACTGAAAATGGCTACACCTTC	CASSQLGRTENGYTF
TRBV7-2	.	TRBD2	16	TRBJ2-3	TGTGCCAGCAGTCCCGGACTAGCGGGGGGCCCGGATACGCAGTATTTT	CASSPGLAGGPDTQYF
TRBV21-1	.	.	13	TRBJ1-2	TGTGCCAGCACCGGACAGCGTAACTATGGCTACACCTTC	CASTGQRNYGYTF
TRBV5-1	.	.	14	TRBJ1-4	TGCGCCAGCAGCTTGGCGGGGGGTGATGAAAAACTGTTTTTT	CASSLAGGDEKLFF
TRBV21-1	.	.	19	TRBJ1-6	TGTGCCAGCAGCACCCCCCGGGACAACGAGACGTCCTATAATTCACCCCTCCACTTT	CASSTPRDNETSYNSPLHF
TRBV12-5	.	TRBD2	15	TRBJ2-5	TGTGCTAGTGGGAGAAGTAGCGGGGGGACGGAGACCCAGTACTTC	CASGRSSGGTETQYF
TRBV29-1	few	.	14	TRBJ2-2	TGCAGCGTTGCTTTAGGGAGTACCACCGGGGAGCTGTTTTTT	CSVALGSTTGELFF
TRBV5-1	few	TRBD1	14	TRBJ2-5	TGCGCCAGCAGCCTCAGACAGGGTGGAGAGACCCAGTACTTC	CASSLRQGGETQYF
TRBV5-4	few	TRBD2	16	TRBJ2-5	TGTGCCAGCAGCGCCCCATCTAGCGGGGTTAAAGAGACCCAGTACTTC	CASSAPSSGVKETQYF
TRBV6-1	once	.	14	TRBJ1-1	TGTGCCACCTCCGTACCAGGGTCAAACCCTGAAGCTTTCTTT	CATSVPGSNPEAFF
TRBV6-5	few	TRBD1	12	TRBJ2-7	TGTGCCAGCAGCCAACAGGGGTCCGAGCAGTACTTC	CASSQQGSEQYF